What follows are 18 T cell receptor beta chains derived from one specimen sequenced in a study of cytomegalovirus exposure and HLA in healthy donors. The PCR was carried out with 60 Vbeta primers and 13 Jbeta primers. Here immunoSEQ multiplex PCR was the method, and the copy in TCRdb shows in-frame clones only, minus some. The top ten clones hold roughly 8.9% of a sample with around 70,000 clones, 78% of them seen once. Sequenced input: PBMCs. The receptors were sampled from a woman aged 40-49 years in good health and CMV-seropositive.

The rearrangement uses TRBV2 and TRBJ2-7; no firm D call. The length of the CDR3 is 13 residues. The germline V and J ends were trimmed by 3 bases and 0 bases, with 6 bases remaining between them. Germline-derived CDR1 and CDR2 are SNHLY and FYNNEI. CDR3 sequence reads: CASSEQVSYEQYF. The CDR3 DNA follows: TGTGCCAGCAGTGAGCAGGTCTCCTACGAGCAGTACTTC.

This chain joins TRBV19 and TRBJ1-5, with 7 positions matching TRBD1. Germline CDR1 and CDR2: LNHDA and SQIVND (reference sequence). V lost 5 bases and J lost 3; bases outside the gene matches: 4. This CDR3 has 14 amino acids. In nucleotides, the CDR3 is TGTGCCAGTAGTTGGGACAGTGACAATCAGCCCCAGCATTTT. It encodes CASSWDSDNQPQHF.

The chain is built from TRBV18 and TRBJ2-5; tentative D call: TRBD1 (5 bases). The J call could be wrong; TRBJ2-7 is a better fit for the DNA end. Germline V gene data show CDR1 as KGHSH and CDR2 as LQKENI. The CDR3 length is 14 residues. The CDR3, as DNA: TGTGCCAGCTCACCAAAGGGGCCCTCCTACGAGCAGTACTTC. Residues: CASSPKGPSYEQYF.

The chain has TRBV25-1 and TRBJ2-2; TRBD1 is a possible D gene (6 bases). Germline V lookup: CDR1 MGHDK, CDR2 SYGVNS. The CDR3 is made up of 13 amino acids. V lost 4 bases and J lost 5, with 8 bases in between. The CDR3 sequence is CASSGTGTGELFF. DNA of the CDR3: TGTGCCAGCAGTGGTACAGGGACCGGGGAGCTGTTTTTT.

J is TRBJ1-4 and V is TRBV7-6; TRBD1 agrees at 7 bases. V was clipped by 5 bases and J by 6 bases; unmatched bases: 6. Germline assignment: CDR1 SGHVS and CDR2 FNYEAQ. The CDR3 totals 14 residues. The chain's CDR3 is CASSAGTDDEKLFF. In nucleotides, the CDR3 is TGTGCCAGCAGCGCCGGGACAGATGATGAAAAACTGTTTTTT. The full variable domain, completed using reference TRBV7-6 and TRBJ1-4, is GAGVSQSPRYKVTKRGQDVALRCDPISGHVSLYWYRQALGQGPEFLTYFNYEAQQDKSGLPNDRFSAERPEGSISTLTIQRTEQRDSAMYRCASSAGTDDEKLFFGSGTQLSVL.

The chain has TRBV10-3 and TRBJ2-5, with D possibly TRBD1 on 7 matching bases. CDR1 ENHRY and CDR2 SYGVKD come from the germline V gene. Trimming took 2 bases from V and 2 from J, leaving 12 bases between them. The CDR3 runs to 15 residues. CDR3 in amino acids: CAISEPTGRQETQYF. CDR3 sequence (DNA): TGTGCCATCAGTGAGCCGACAGGGAGGCAAGAGACCCAGTACTTC.

The gene calls are TRBV7-2 and TRBJ2-2; 9 bases align to TRBD2. V gave up 5 bases and J gave up 6 bases; unmatched junction bases: 16. Per the germline V gene, CDR1 is SGHTA and CDR2 is FQGNSA. CDR3 length equals 18 residues. CDR3 DNA: TGTGCCAGCAGCCCAGATAGTACGCGGGGGGGCCGCGCCGGGGAGCTGTTTTTT. It encodes CASSPDSTRGGRAGELFF. The full variable domain, completed using reference TRBV7-2 and TRBJ2-2, is GAGVSQSPSNKVTEKGKDVELRCDPISGHTALYWYRQSLGQGLEFLIYFQGNSAPDKSGLPSDRFSAERTGGSVSTLTIQRTQQEDSAVYLCASSPDSTRGGRAGELFFGEGSRLTVL.

Points on this clone: At one end the junction does not follow the germline gene, possibly because of a read error. The V call is TRBV7-9, the J call TRBJ2-3; 7 nucleotides agree with TRBD1. The length of the CDR3 is 15 residues. Germline CDR1 reads SEHNR; CDR2 reads FQNEAQ (reference sequence). CDR3 nucleotide sequence: TGTTCCAGCAGCTTAGAAGGGGGCGTAGCCGATACGCAGTATTTT. Translated: CSSSLEGGVADTQYF.

The genes are TRBV6-5 and TRBJ1-1; 9 bases map to TRBD1. The J segment lost 4 bases and the V segment lost 7 bases, leaving 7 bases of the junction unmatched. The CDR3 totals 14 residues. The germline CDR1 and CDR2 sequences are MNHEY and SVGAGI. The CDR3, as DNA: TGTGCCAGCATCCGGGGACAGGGAGCCACTGAAGCTTTCTTT. It translates to CASIRGQGATEAFF.

V is TRBV6-1 and J is TRBJ1-2; tentatively, D is TRBD1 (5 bases). This CDR3 contains 15 residues. V gave up 5 bases and J gave up 4 bases, with 17 bases separating them. Germline CDR1 reads MNHNS; CDR2 reads SASEGT. CDR3 region: CASSLNPGRGYGYTF. CDR3 sequence (DNA): TGTGCCAGCAGTCTAAACCCAGGGAGGGGCTATGGCTACACCTTC.

This rearrangement joins TRBV6-5 to TRBJ2-7, with D maybe TRBD1 (6 bases). There are 12 residues in the CDR3. Trimming took 10 bases from V and 3 from J, leaving 13 bases between them. The V gene's germline CDR1 is MNHEY and CDR2 SVGAGI. CDR3 in DNA: TGTGCCACACAGGGTTTATACTACGAGCAGTACTTC. This translates into CATQGLYYEQYF.

The gene calls are TRBV7-2 and TRBJ1-3; D is uncertain. The CDR3 covers 15 residues. From germline, CDR1 is SGHTA and CDR2 FQGNSA. V gave up 1 base and J gave up 0 bases, with 7 bases separating them. The CDR3 reads CASSLVPDSGNTIYF. Written as DNA, the CDR3 is TGTGCCAGCAGCTTAGTGCCAGACTCTGGAAACACCATATATTTT.

This sequence joins TRBV7-9 and TRBJ2-5, with 9 bases matching TRBD1. The end of the DNA aligns better with TRBJ2-7, so the J call may be wrong. Per germline, CDR1 SEHNR and CDR2 FQNEAQ (reference sequence). This CDR3 has 15 amino acids. CDR3 sequence reads: CASSLGQGFDYEQYF. As DNA, the CDR3 is TGTGCCAGCAGCTTGGGACAGGGCTTCGACTACGAGCAGTACTTC.

The rearrangement links TRBV5-1 to TRBJ2-3; TRBD2 matches 7 bases. The germline CDR1 and CDR2 sequences are SGHRS and YFSETQ. This CDR3 contains 15 residues. The J segment lost 2 bases and the V segment lost 1 base, leaving 4 bases of the junction unmatched. This chain's CDR3 is CASSLSGGVTDTQYF. The DNA for the CDR3 is TGCGCCAGCAGCTTGAGTGGGGGGGTCACAGATACGCAGTATTTT.

This chain uses TRBV19 with TRBJ1-5, with D tentatively TRBD1 (6 bases). CDR1 and CDR2 from the germline V gene are LNHDA and SQIVND (reference sequence). The V end was cut by 4 bases, the J end by 6 bases, with 10 bases between. The CDR3 is 13 residues long. In nucleotides, the CDR3 is TGTGCCAGTAGTAGTAGGGGGACTCAGCCCCAGCATTTT. Translating it yields CASSSRGTQPQHF. The full variable domain, rest sourced from reference TRBV19 and TRBJ1-5, is DGGITQSPKYLFRKEGQNVTLSCEQNLNHDAMYWYRQDPGQGLRLIYYSQIVNDFQKGDIAEGYSVSREKKESFPLTVTSAQKNPTAFYLCASSSRGTQPQHFGDGTRLSIL.

The chain has TRBV29-1 and TRBJ1-6; a possible D gene is TRBD1 (6 bases). V gave up 6 bases and J gave up 8 bases, with 20 bases separating them. This CDR3 has 15 residues. Looked up from germline, CDR1 is SQVTM and CDR2 is ANQGSEA. The chain's CDR3 is CSVRQTTGPHSPLHF. DNA for the CDR3: TGCAGCGTCAGACAAACCACAGGGCCCCATTCACCCCTCCACTTT.

This chain uses TRBV27 with TRBJ2-7; maybe TRBD2 (5 bases). CDR3 size: 14 residues. Germline V gives CDR1 MNHEY, CDR2 SMNVEV (reference sequence). V dropped 3 bases and J dropped 0 bases, with 9 bases sitting between them. CDR3 residues: CASSFTGYSYEQYF. Here the CDR3 DNA reads TGTGCCAGCAGTTTCACGGGGTACTCCTACGAGCAGTACTTC.

This clone occurred once. V and J are TRBV28 and TRBJ2-7; 11 bases map to TRBD2. Trimming at V came to 7 bases and at J to 2 bases, leaving 7 bases not matched to a gene. Germline V CDR1 and CDR2: MDHEN, SYDVKM. The CDR3 is 15 amino acids. The CDR3 loop reads CASTLAGGSAYEQYF. The CDR3 DNA reads TGTGCCAGCACCTTAGCGGGGGGGTCGGCCTACGAGCAGTACTTC.